Each of the 3 T cell receptor beta chains below was sequenced from the same sample in a study of technical replicates of blood from a handful of donors. Method: immunoSEQ multiplex PCR; TCRdb's copy keeps in-frame clones and lacks some. The table records about 100,000 clones, 96% of them present only once. Sequencing used T cells isolated from PBMCs. The receptors originated from a human donor in good health.

The J gene is TRBJ1-1, the V gene TRBV7-9; possible D gene TRBD1, 6 bases. Per germline, CDR1 SEHNR and CDR2 FQNEAQ (reference sequence). With 5 bases removed from V and 0 bases from J, the gap between germline ends came to 13 bases. The CDR3 runs 15 residues. The CDR3 region is CASSRRDTLNTEAFF. The CDR3 DNA follows: TGTGCCAGCAGCAGACGGGACACCTTGAACACTGAAGCTTTCTTT.

V gene TRBV7-9 combines with J gene TRBJ2-2; 11 nucleotides line up with TRBD1. Unmatched junction bases numbered 2, after V lost 4 bases and J lost 4 bases. Germline V lookup: CDR1 SEHNR, CDR2 FQNEAQ (reference sequence). The CDR3 loop spans 15 amino acids. CDR3 DNA sequence: TGTGCCAGCAGCTCCGGGACAGGGGGCACCGGGGAGCTGTTTTTT. It codes for CASSSGTGGTGELFF. Based on the CDR3 plus reference TRBV7-9 and TRBJ2-2, the full variable domain is DTGVSQNPRHKITKRGQNVTFRCDPISEHNRLYWYRQTLGQGPEFLTYFQNEAQLEKSRLLSDRFSAERPKGSFSTLEIQRTEQGDSAMYLCASSSGTGGTGELFFGEGSRLTVL.

V usage is TRBV10-3 and J usage is TRBJ2-7; D is unclear. Germline lookup yields CDR1 ENHRY and CDR2 SYGVKD. The ends were cut back, 4 bases at V and 5 bases at J, with 6 bases in the middle. The CDR3 consists of 11 residues. The CDR3 region has the DNA TGTGCCATCAGTGTCACGGACGAGCAGTACTTC. This translates into CAISVTDEQYF.